This T cell receptor beta chain was identified during a study of OX40 agonist ivuxolimab in advanced cancers. The study's findings and limits: There were also nonresponders showing low normalized T-cell clonal expansion.

V lost 1 base and J 10 bases, leaving 10 bases between the germline ends. The germline gives CDR1 SGHTA, CDR2 FQGNSA. The CDR3 totals 12 residues. Note on this clone: Its antigen is still unknown.

Clones were sequenced by immunoSEQ multiplex PCR, and TCRdb holds only the in-frame ones, with some missing. The table records fewer than 55,000 clones, 85% to 90% of them present only once. The sequencing here drew on CD4+ or CD8+ T cells sorted from blood, taken in a trial of the OX40 agonist ivuxolimab. The clonotype was recovered from an adult with an advanced solid tumor such as melanoma, head and neck, liver or kidney cancer. The rearrangement uses TRBV7-2 and TRBJ1-1, with D hard to call. The CDR3 nucleotides are TGTGCCAGCAGCTTAGAAGCGGGGAGAGCTTTCTTT. Residues: CASSLEAGRAFF. The variable domain in full, with the rest retrieved from reference TRBV7-2 and TRBJ1-1, is GAGVSQSPSNKVTEKGKDVELRCDPISGHTALYWYRQSLGQGLEFLIYFQGNSAPDKSGLPSDRFSAERTGGSVSTLTIQRTQQEDSAVYLCASSLEAGRAFFGQGTRLTVV.